This T cell receptor beta chain was obtained from a study of blood T cell repertoires in COVID-19. The length of the CDR3 is 18 residues. Looked up from germline, CDR1 is WSHSY and CDR2 is SAAADI. V was pared by 7 bases and J by 3 bases, with 16 bases of the junction left unmatched. Only one count was recorded for this clone. Clones were read by immunoSEQ multiplex PCR, and TCRdb kept only the in-frame ones, dropping some. Of 270,000 or so clones detected, 89% appear once; the ten largest clones hold less than 5%. Sequenced input: peripheral blood. The receptor comes from a woman in her 40s who had recovered from COVID-19. The chain joins TRBV10-2 to TRBJ2-3; 10 bases are shared with TRBD2. The chain's CDR3 is CASTPAAGTSDRTDTQYF. The CDR3 bases are TGCGCCAGCACTCCAGCTGCCGGGACTAGCGACCGGACAGATACGCAGTATTTT.